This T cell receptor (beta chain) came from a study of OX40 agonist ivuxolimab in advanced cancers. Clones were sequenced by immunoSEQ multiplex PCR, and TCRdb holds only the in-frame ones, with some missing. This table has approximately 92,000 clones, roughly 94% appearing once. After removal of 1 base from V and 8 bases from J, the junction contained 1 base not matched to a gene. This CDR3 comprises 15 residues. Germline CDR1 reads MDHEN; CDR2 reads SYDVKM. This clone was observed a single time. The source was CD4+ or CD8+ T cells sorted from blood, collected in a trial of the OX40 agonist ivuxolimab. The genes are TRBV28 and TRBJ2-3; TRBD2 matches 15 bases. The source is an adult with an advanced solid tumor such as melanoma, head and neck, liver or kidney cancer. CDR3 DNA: TGTGCCAGCAGTTTATCGGGACTAGCGGGAGGTACGCAGTATTTT. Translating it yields CASSLSGLAGGTQYF.